The clone carrying this T cell receptor (beta chain) showed up just a few times. Its cognate antigen is unknown. One heparinised draw of blood, averaging about 116 mL, came from each donor. All sorted populations exceeded 95% purity. The CDR3 length is 11 residues. Germline V gives CDR1 MDHEN, CDR2 SYDVKM. V was pared by 6 bases and J by 5 bases, with 8 bases between. Expressed TCRB transcripts were sequenced because the isolated RNA had all been reverse transcribed beforehand. Sequenced by immunoSEQ multiplex PCR; TCRdb stores in-frame clones only, minus some. The sample consists of about 620,000 clones, roughly 16% of them appearing once. The data were taken from a study of beta chain features in type 1 diabetes. Findings and limits, study-wide: Sequencing from cDNA could over-represent high-TCR-expressing cells.

The sequenced sample was naive CD4+ T cells from blood. This sequence joins TRBV28 and TRBJ2-7; unclear D gene. This clonotype was sampled from a man younger than 30 in good health. The CDR3 nucleotides are TGTGCCAGCAGGGATATCCACGAGCAGTACTTC. Translation: CASRDIHEQYF.